The 29 T cell receptor beta chains presented below share a single source sample, sequenced in a study of blood T cell dynamics during melanoma immunotherapy. Time point: pre-treatment baseline. The protocol was immunoSEQ multiplex PCR, while the TCRdb copy is restricted to in-frame clones and leaves out a portion. The table has 15,000 or so clones, 65% to 90% seen once; the top ten hold 5.5% to 7.5%. Sequencing was performed on blood, taken from a patient treated with checkpoint blockade. These receptors were taken from a human donor with melanoma.

This chain uses TRBV10-1 with TRBJ2-5; 9 bases align to TRBD1. The J call may be in error: the DNA end matches TRBJ2-7 better. The germline CDR1 and CDR2 sequences are WNHNN and SYGVQD (reference sequence). The CDR3 length is 13 residues. The CDR3 is CASSPRTGDEQYF. The CDR3 nucleotides are TGCGCCAGCAGCCCGCGGACAGGGGACGAGCAGTACTTC.

DNA of the CDR3: TGCGCCAGCAGCCAGACAGGGGCTGGGGCCAACGTCCTGACTTTC. Translated: CASSQTGAGANVLTF. The chain is built from TRBV4-1 and TRBJ2-6, with 8 bases fitting TRBD1. The CDR3 runs 15 residues. The germline gives CDR1 MGHRA, CDR2 YSYEKL. Germline trimming cut 3 bases from V and 2 bases from J; bases unmatched to any gene: 0.

The V gene is TRBV19, the J gene TRBJ1-6; TRBD1 matches 7 bases. Germline assignment: CDR1 LNHDA and CDR2 SQIVND (reference sequence). V dropped 6 bases and J dropped 0; count of bases not matched to a gene: 5. The CDR3 consists of 16 residues. The CDR3 loop reads CASRPQGSSYNSPLHF. The CDR3 DNA reads TGTGCCAGTAGACCACAGGGGAGCTCCTATAATTCACCCCTCCACTTT.

This clone appeared once. The rearrangement joins TRBV14 to TRBJ2-2, with TRBD2 identical over 7 bases. CDR1 SGHDN and CDR2 FVKESK come from the germline V gene. V lost 3 bases, J lost 4 bases, and 5 bases stayed unmatched. The CDR3 sequence is 15 residues long. CDR3 sequence: CASSQSGLPTGELFF. For the CDR3, the DNA is TGTGCCAGCAGCCAGTCGGGACTACCCACCGGGGAGCTGTTTTTT.

The chain carries TRBV5-1 and TRBJ1-4; D might be TRBD1 (6 bases). V shed 4 bases and J shed 8 bases, with 15 bases lying between them. CDR1 SGHRS and CDR2 YFSETQ come from the germline V gene. The CDR3 contains 14 residues. The CDR3 reads CASSPGQLREKLFF. In DNA, the CDR3 is TGCGCCAGCAGCCCCGGACAGCTAAGGGAAAAACTGTTTTTT. Full variable domain (remainder filled in from reference TRBV5-1 and TRBJ1-4): KAGVTQTPRYLIKTRGQQVTLSCSPISGHRSVSWYQQTPGQGLQFLFEYFSETQRNKGNFPGRFSGRQFSNSRSEMNVSTLELGDSALYLCASSPGQLREKLFFGSGTQLSVL.

The chain recombines TRBV25-1 with TRBJ1-3, with TRBD1 matching over 7 bases. J gave up 0 bases and V 8 bases, and 1 base lay outside the gene matches. Germline loops: CDR1 MGHDK, CDR2 SYGVNS. CDR3 length equals 13 residues. The CDR3 DNA reads TGTGCCAGCGGGACAGTCTCTGGAAACACCATATATTTT. Translation gives CASGTVSGNTIYF.

J is TRBJ2-2 and V is TRBV2, with D perhaps being TRBD1 or TRBD2 (5 bases each). CDR1 and CDR2 (germline): SNHLY, FYNNEI. The CDR3 consists of 15 residues. V was shortened by 2 bases and J by 10 bases, with 17 bases between the two germline ends. CDR3 nucleotide sequence: TGTGCCAGCAGTGAATGGGACGCAGGCCCCACGGAGCTGTTTTTT. Protein: CASSEWDAGPTELFF.

The chain uses TRBV14 and TRBJ2-1; unclear D gene. The CDR3 has 16 amino acids. V was trimmed by 4 bases and J by 2 bases, leaving 15 bases between them. The V gene's germline CDR1 is SGHDN and CDR2 FVKESK. Written as DNA, the CDR3 is TGTGCCAGCAGCCCTCGTTCTCACCGGACCTACAATGAGCAGTTCTTC. This encodes CASSPRSHRTYNEQFF.

The chain uses TRBV19 and TRBJ1-6; no clear D. V was shortened by 6 bases and J by 10 bases, with 16 bases between the two germline ends. Germline CDR1 reads LNHDA; CDR2 reads SQIVND (reference sequence). The CDR3 consists of 14 residues. The CDR3 coding sequence is TGTGCCAGTAGATTTGTTCAGGTTGGATCACCCCTCCACTTT. Translated: CASRFVQVGSPLHF.

This sequence joins TRBV4-3 and TRBJ1-3; 7 bases fit TRBD1. There are 20 residues in the CDR3. The germline V gene has CDR1 LGHNA and CDR2 YSLEER. Trimming took 0 bases from V and 0 from J; bases not matched to a gene: 14. The CDR3 protein is CASSQEVAGGSPSSGNTIYF. CDR3 bases: TGCGCCAGCAGCCAAGAAGTGGCAGGGGGTTCCCCGAGCTCTGGAAACACCATATATTTT.

This clone occurred once. The V gene is TRBV7-3, the J gene TRBJ2-7; the match to TRBD2 covers 7 bases. Germline CDR1 reads SGHTA; CDR2 reads FQGTGA. CDR3 size: 9 residues. V shed 10 bases and J 6 bases; nucleotides not matched to a gene: 0. For the CDR3, the DNA is TGTGCCACGGGGGGCGAGCAGTACGTC. Amino acids: CATGGEQYV.

In its sample, this clone was seen once. The rearrangement joins TRBV4-2 to TRBJ2-1; possible D gene TRBD2, 5 bases. The CDR3 is 14 residues long. V lost 1 base and J lost 8, with 12 bases in between. Germline CDR1 reads LGHNA; CDR2 reads YNFKEQ. In DNA, the CDR3 is TGTGCCAGCAGCCAAGGGACTGCCGGGGATGAGCAGTTCTTC. This translates into CASSQGTAGDEQFF.

The chain combines TRBV6-5 with TRBJ2-2; 8 bases match TRBD2. Germline CDR1 MNHEY, CDR2 SVGAGI. There are 15 residues in the CDR3. Losses at the gene ends were 2 bases for V and 5 bases for J; bases not matched to a gene: 4. The CDR3 DNA follows: TGTGCCAGCAGTTACAGGTCGGGGGGGACCGGGGAGCTGTTTTTT. It yields the protein CASSYRSGGTGELFF.

V and J are TRBV5-1 and TRBJ1-2; TRBD1 matches 9 bases. The CDR3 consists of 16 residues. Unmatched junction bases numbered 9, after V lost 3 bases and J lost 3 bases. CDR1 is SGHRS and CDR2 is YFSETQ in the germline V gene. CDR3 amino acids: CASSSGTGNRDYGYTF. In DNA form, the CDR3 reads TGCGCCAGCAGCTCCGGGACAGGGAACCGGGACTATGGCTACACCTTC.

The V and J genes are TRBV6-1 and TRBJ1-1, with 8 bases identical to TRBD1. From germline, CDR1 is MNHNS and CDR2 SASEGT. The CDR3 is 14 amino acids. V shed 6 bases and J 4 bases; nucleotides not matched to a gene: 7. The CDR3 nucleotides read TGTGCCAGCAGGATAGACAGGGGAGTCACTGAAGCTTTCTTT. Translation: CASRIDRGVTEAFF.

The CDR3 DNA is TGTGCCAGCAGCTTAGCGCTCCAAGCAGCCTCCAATGAAAAACTGTTTTTT. This encodes CASSLALQAASNEKLFF. V and J are TRBV7-2 and TRBJ1-4; D call uncertain. Per the germline V gene, CDR1 is SGHTA and CDR2 is FQGNSA. The length of the CDR3 is 17 residues. V dropped 0 bases and J dropped 5 bases, with 16 bases sitting between them.

This chain connects TRBV19 to TRBJ1-1; 8 bases fit TRBD1. The CDR3 totals 14 residues. V trimming: 4 bases; J trimming: 0 bases; junction bases outside the gene matches: 1. Germline CDR1 and CDR2: LNHDA and SQIVND (reference sequence). The CDR3 DNA is TGTGCCAGTAGTAGACAGGGGATGAACACTGAAGCTTTCTTT. It is translated as CASSRQGMNTEAFF.

The chain joins TRBV9 to TRBJ2-1; 9 nucleotides agree with TRBD2. The length of the CDR3 is 16 residues. Looked up from germline, CDR1 is SGDLS and CDR2 is YYNGEE. With 0 bases clipped from V and 3 bases from J, the junction kept 4 bases outside the gene matches. In nucleotides, the CDR3 is TGTGCCAGCAGCGTAGAGGGACTAGCCTACTACAATGAGCAGTTCTTC. It is translated as CASSVEGLAYYNEQFF.

V and J are TRBV28 and TRBJ2-3; perhaps D is TRBD1 or TRBD2 (5 bases each). From germline, CDR1 is MDHEN and CDR2 SYDVKM. V dropped 4 bases and J dropped 1 base, with 9 bases sitting between them. The CDR3 extends over 14 amino acids. CDR3 in amino acids: CASSSRGGTDTQYF. In nucleotides, the CDR3 is TGTGCCAGCAGTTCGAGAGGGGGCACAGATACGCAGTATTTT.

The rearrangement links TRBV7-2 to TRBJ2-7; D remains unclear. The V end lost 0 bases, the J end lost 3 bases, and 6 bases lay between the germline ends. The CDR3 is made up of 13 amino acids. The germline gives CDR1 SGHTA, CDR2 FQGNSA. CDR3 sequence reads: CASSLAAFYEQYV. The DNA for the CDR3 is TGTGCCAGCAGCTTAGCGGCATTCTACGAGCAGTACGTC.

This sequence joins TRBV5-5 and TRBJ2-7; TRBD2 matches 7 bases. This CDR3 comprises 15 residues. Trimming at V came to 1 base and at J to 1 base, leaving 5 bases not matched to a gene. The germline V gene encodes CDR1 SGHKS and CDR2 YYEKEE (reference sequence). The chain's CDR3 is CASSLYAGESYEQYF. Here the CDR3 DNA reads TGTGCCAGCAGCTTGTACGCGGGGGAGTCCTACGAGCAGTACTTC.

V and J are TRBV5-6 and TRBJ1-4, with 7 bases that match TRBD1. The CDR3 length is 14 residues. Per germline, CDR1 SGHDT and CDR2 YYEEEE. The trim removed 4 bases at V and 4 bases at J, leaving 4 bases unmatched. CDR3 nucleotide sequence: TGTGCCAGCAGCCTGCAGGGGGTTAATGAAAAACTGTTTTTT. Protein sequence: CASSLQGVNEKLFF.

The chain links TRBV5-5 to TRBJ1-4; 7 nucleotides line up with TRBD1. Trimming took 2 bases from V and 4 from J; bases not matched to a gene: 8. The CDR3 is made up of 16 amino acids. Per the germline V gene, CDR1 is SGHKS and CDR2 is YYEKEE (reference sequence). CDR3: CASSFARGLGNEKLFF. Here the CDR3 DNA reads TGTGCCAGCAGCTTTGCCAGGGGGTTAGGTAATGAAAAACTGTTTTTT.

The CDR3 sequence is CASSLDWAGSNSPLHF. The CDR3, as DNA: TGTGCCAGCAGCTTGGATTGGGCAGGGTCGAATTCACCCCTCCACTTT. V usage is TRBV5-5 and J usage is TRBJ1-6; D possibly corresponds to TRBD1 (5 bases). Between the trimmed V and J ends, which lost 0 bases and 7 bases, there was a span of 14 bases. Germline-derived CDR1 and CDR2 are SGHKS and YYEKEE (reference sequence). The CDR3 extends over 16 amino acids.

This clone was recorded a few times. This sequence joins TRBV27 and TRBJ1-3; D perhaps matches TRBD1 (6 bases). The length of the CDR3 is 15 residues. Germline V gene data show CDR1 as MNHEY and CDR2 as SMNVEV (reference sequence). V lost 4 bases and J 1 base, leaving 11 bases between the germline ends. CDR3 in amino acids: CASSYQGRSGNTIYF. CDR3 coding DNA: TGTGCCAGCAGTTACCAGGGGAGGTCTGGAAACACCATATATTTT.

This clone occurred a few times. The chain joins TRBV2 to TRBJ2-5; 7 bases fit TRBD2. With V trimmed by 7 bases and J by 4 bases, 9 bases remained unmatched. The V gene's germline CDR1 is SNHLY and CDR2 FYNNEI. The CDR3 has 14 residues. This CDR3 reads CASKAGSSGETQYF. The CDR3 DNA is TGTGCCAGCAAAGCGGGGAGTTCGGGAGAGACCCAGTACTTC.

The chain combines TRBV5-6 with TRBJ2-5, with 8 bases fitting TRBD2. With V trimmed by 4 bases and J by 1 base, 3 bases remained unmatched. The germline V gene has CDR1 SGHDT and CDR2 YYEEEE. This CDR3 contains 14 residues. CDR3 region: CASSPGGGQETQYF. CDR3 in DNA: TGTGCCAGCAGCCCGGGGGGGGGCCAAGAGACCCAGTACTTC.

This rearrangement joins TRBV5-1 to TRBJ1-1, with 10 positions matching TRBD1. V lost 4 bases and J lost 5; bases outside the gene matches: 8. Germline V CDR1 and CDR2: SGHRS, YFSETQ. The CDR3 length is 15 residues. CDR3 in DNA: TGCGCCAGCAGCAACAGACAGGGGGCGCGGACTGAAGCTTTCTTT. Translated, it gives CASSNRQGARTEAFF.

This clone has a single count. The chain has TRBV9 and TRBJ2-1, with TRBD1 matching over 7 bases. CDR1 SGDLS and CDR2 YYNGEE come from the germline V gene. The CDR3 runs 13 residues. After removal of 3 bases from V and 7 bases from J, the junction contained 4 bases not matched to a gene. CDR3 bases: TGTGCCAGCAGCGCCGAACAGGGGAATGAGCAGTTCTTC. Translation gives CASSAEQGNEQFF.